This section outlines one TCR beta chain sequence together with its context. The sample is drawn from a study of early T cells in non-severe SARS-CoV-2 infection. In the study overall: The sequenced material was bulk RNA from unsorted whole blood, and its chains were unpaired.

Molecules of cDNA were individually given unique molecular identifiers that were attached to them. TCRdb called the 5' RACE reads again in MiXCR, with one record for every CDR3 protein. The table has 35,000 to 45,000 distinct CDR3 sequences, roughly an eighth seen once. Trimming removed 5 bases from V and 4 bases from J, with 10 bases in between. The CDR3 has 13 amino acids. The germline gives CDR1 SGHNT, CDR2 YYREEE (reference sequence). The rearrangement joins TRBV5-4 to TRBJ1-3; no firm D call. The sample consisted of whole blood. The clonotype comes from an adult who was a healthcare worker with PCR-confirmed SARS-CoV-2 infection or an uninfected control (not recorded which). CDR3 in amino acids: CASRSALGNTIYF. DNA of the CDR3: TGTGCCAGCAGGTCGGCCTTGGGAAACACCATATATTTT.